The source of this T cell receptor beta chain is a study of blood T cell repertoires in COVID-19. Study context: Acute-phase and convalescent COVID-19 samples originated in the United States, Italy and Spain.

Method: immunoSEQ multiplex PCR; TCRdb's copy keeps in-frame clones and lacks some. The sample holds fewer than 350,000 clones, roughly 89% seen once. Sample: PBMCs or T cells enriched from blood (not recorded which). This TCR came from a woman younger than 35 with acute COVID-19.

Here the CDR3 DNA reads TGTGCCAGCAGTTACCATACAGGGGCCTACGAGCAGTACTTC. This encodes CASSYHTGAYEQYF. The chain has TRBV6-5 and TRBJ2-7; TRBD1 matches at 7 bases. CDR3 length: 14 residues. CDR1 and CDR2 (germline): MNHEY, SVGAGI. V was clipped by 2 bases and J by 2 bases; unmatched bases: 3.